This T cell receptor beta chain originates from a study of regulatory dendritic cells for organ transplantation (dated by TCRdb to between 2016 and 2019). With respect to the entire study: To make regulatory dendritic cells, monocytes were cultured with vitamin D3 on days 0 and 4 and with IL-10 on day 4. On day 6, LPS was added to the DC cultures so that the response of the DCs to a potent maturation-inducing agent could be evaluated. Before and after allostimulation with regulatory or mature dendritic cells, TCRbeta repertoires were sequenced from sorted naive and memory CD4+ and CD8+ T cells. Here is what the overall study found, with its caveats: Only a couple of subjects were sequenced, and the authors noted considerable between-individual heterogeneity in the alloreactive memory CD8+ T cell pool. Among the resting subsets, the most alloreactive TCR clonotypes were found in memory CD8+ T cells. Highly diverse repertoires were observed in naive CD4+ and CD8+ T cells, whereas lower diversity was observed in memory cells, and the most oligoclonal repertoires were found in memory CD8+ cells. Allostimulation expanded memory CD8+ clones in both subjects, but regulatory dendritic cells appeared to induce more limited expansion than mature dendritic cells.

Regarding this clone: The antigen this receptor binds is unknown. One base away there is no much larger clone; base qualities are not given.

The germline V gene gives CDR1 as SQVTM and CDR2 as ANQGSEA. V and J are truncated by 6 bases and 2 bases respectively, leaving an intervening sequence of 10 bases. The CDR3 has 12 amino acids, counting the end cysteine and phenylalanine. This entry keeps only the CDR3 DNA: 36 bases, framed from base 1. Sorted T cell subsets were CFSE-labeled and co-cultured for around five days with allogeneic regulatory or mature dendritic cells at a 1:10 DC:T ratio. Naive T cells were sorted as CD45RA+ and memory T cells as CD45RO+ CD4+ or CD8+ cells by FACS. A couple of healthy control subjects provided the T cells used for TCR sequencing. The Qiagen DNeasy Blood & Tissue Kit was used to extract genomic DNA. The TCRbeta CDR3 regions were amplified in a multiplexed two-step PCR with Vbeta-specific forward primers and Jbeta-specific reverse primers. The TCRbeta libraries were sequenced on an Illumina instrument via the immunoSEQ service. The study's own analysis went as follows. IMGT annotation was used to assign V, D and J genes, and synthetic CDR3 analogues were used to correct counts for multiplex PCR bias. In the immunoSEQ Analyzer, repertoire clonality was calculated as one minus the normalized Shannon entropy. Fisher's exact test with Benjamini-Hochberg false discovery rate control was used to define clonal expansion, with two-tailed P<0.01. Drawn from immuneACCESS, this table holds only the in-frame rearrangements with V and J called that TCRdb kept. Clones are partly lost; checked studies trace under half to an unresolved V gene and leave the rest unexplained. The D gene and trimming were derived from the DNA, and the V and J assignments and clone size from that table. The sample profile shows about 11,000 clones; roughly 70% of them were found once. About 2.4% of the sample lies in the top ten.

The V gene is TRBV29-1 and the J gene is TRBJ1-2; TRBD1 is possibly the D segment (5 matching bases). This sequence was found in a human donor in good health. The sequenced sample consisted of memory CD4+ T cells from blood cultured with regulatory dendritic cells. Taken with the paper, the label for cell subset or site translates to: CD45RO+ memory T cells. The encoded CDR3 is CSVEDKNYGYTF. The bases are TGCAGCGTCGAGGACAAAAACTATGGCTACACCTTC. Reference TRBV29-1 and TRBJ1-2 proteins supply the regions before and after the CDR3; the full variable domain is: SAVISQKPSRDICQRGTSLTIQCQVDSQVTMMFWYRQQPGQSLTLIATANQGSEATYESGFVIDKFPISRPNLTFSTLTVSNMSPEDSSIYLCSVEDKNYGYTFGSGTRLTVV.